A few counts support the clone carrying this T cell receptor beta chain. No antigen is known for it. This CDR3 has 13 residues. Germline V gene sequence: CDR1 SNHLY, CDR2 FYNNEI. Trimming removed 4 bases from V and 4 bases from J, with 8 bases in between. What was amplified from RNA transcripts were TCR beta CDR3 regions. HTBI primers were employed in a first-round RT-PCR of the TCR CDR3. Each CDR3 protein gets one entry after TCRdb re-called the multiplex PCR reads with MiXCR. Here the sample spans around 600,000 distinct CDR3 sequences, approximately 15% being singletons. The data were obtained in a study of T cells in Graves' hyperthyroidism and ophthalmopathy. Regarding the study as a whole: Model output signaled ophthalmopathy a median about seven months ahead of onset. Most thyroid clonotypes expanded above 0.001 were also detected in blood.

The clonotype was recovered from a woman between 18 and 29 years old with Graves' ophthalmopathy. The chain is built from TRBV2 and TRBJ1-5, with no clear D. The specimen sequenced was blood. CDR3 nucleotide sequence: TGTGCCAGCAGTGGTAGCAAAAATCAGCCCCAGCATTTT. It is translated as CASSGSKNQPQHF.